The entry below describes one T cell receptor beta chain. What it recognizes is unknown. This entry is derived from a study of cytomegalovirus exposure and HLA in healthy donors. Study findings and constraints: Later analysis showed most CMV-associated TCR beta chains appearing HLA-restricted. Follow-up analysis later connected one missense variant in DCLRE1C with trimming of TCR beta V- and J-genes.

The PCR used 60 Vbeta and 13 Jbeta primers. Here immunoSEQ multiplex PCR was the method, and the copy in TCRdb shows in-frame clones only, minus some. The table has under 200,000 clones, around three quarters seen once; the top ten hold 5.7%. The sample taken for sequencing was PBMCs. This sequence was found in a man aged 40-49 years in good health and CMV-seronegative.

The CDR3 DNA is TGTGCCTGGCGGGGTGTACGTGGGACAGGAAACTCTGGAAACACCATATATTTT. Its translation is CAWRGVRGTGNSGNTIYF. V is TRBV30 and J is TRBJ1-3; 8 bases agree with TRBD1. CDR3 length: 18 amino acids. The ends lost 5 bases at V and 0 bases at J; junction bases unmatched: 15. Germline assignment: CDR1 GTSNPN and CDR2 SVGIG (reference sequence).